Listed below are T cell receptor beta chains from one sample, sequenced in a study of shared clonotypes between healthy human individuals. Sequenced by immunoSEQ multiplex PCR; TCRdb stores in-frame clones only, minus some. The sample lists 600,000 or so clones; 95% to 98% were seen once. The material sequenced was naive CD8+ T cells sorted from blood. Receptors originate from a young man in good health. Each CDR3 is given with its conserved first and last residue. The order of the fields is V gene, D gene, J gene, clone size, CDR3 DNA, CDR3 protein. The D gene is left open where the match is weak. Part of the rows lack a size; the others show once, few, many or a class for expanded clones.

>TRBV4-1|.|TRBJ2-7|.
TGCGCCAGCAGCCAAGATCCCCTCCAATACGAGCAGTACTTC
CASSQDPLQYEQYF
>TRBV10-3|TRBD1|TRBJ2-1|.
TGTGCCATCAGGACAGGGGATGAGCAGTTCTTC
CAIRTGDEQFF
>TRBV7-2|TRBD2|TRBJ2-7|once
TGTGCCAGCAGCTTAGTTTGGGCGGGAGGGCCCTACGAGCAGTACTTC
CASSLVWAGGPYEQYF
>TRBV2|.|TRBJ2-7|.
TGTGCCAGCATAGTCGGCTACGAGCAGTACTTC
CASIVGYEQYF
>TRBV11-2|.|TRBJ2-1|.
TGTGCCAGCAGCTTAATCGGGGCTAGTAATGAGCAGTTCTTC
CASSLIGASNEQFF
>TRBV27|TRBD2|TRBJ2-3|.
TGTGCCAGCAGTTTGGAGCACCTGGGACTAAATTGGGTCACAGATACGCAGTATTTT
CASSLEHLGLNWVTDTQYF
>TRBV4-1|TRBD2|TRBJ2-1|once
TGCGCCAGCAGCCTCACCGGACTAGCCCCGGTTCCGGAGCAGTTCTTC
CASSLTGLAPVPEQFF
>TRBV5-4|.|TRBJ2-7|.
TGTGCCAGCAGCTTGGGCCGAGGGGAGCAGTACTTC
CASSLGRGEQYF
>TRBV7-9|.|TRBJ1-1|.
TGTGCCAGCAGCCTGGACGGGGGCGACACTGAAGCTTTCTTT
CASSLDGGDTEAFF
>TRBV14|TRBD2|TRBJ2-7|.
TGTGCCAGCAGCGTCAAGAACGGGAGGTTTTCCGAGCAGTACTTC
CASSVKNGRFSEQYF
>TRBV2|TRBD2|TRBJ2-1|.
TGTGCCAGCAGTGGATTTGGACTAGCGGGTGACAATGAGCAGTTCTTC
CASSGFGLAGDNEQFF
>TRBV9|.|TRBJ2-2|.
TGTGCCAGCAGCGGACCCGAAGGGGGGGACACCGGGGAGCTGTTTTTT
CASSGPEGGDTGELFF
>TRBV15|TRBD1|TRBJ2-5|once
TGTGCCACCAGACAACGGACAGGCGGCCAAGAGACCCAGTACTTC
CATRQRTGGQETQYF
>TRBV7-9|TRBD1|TRBJ2-1|.
TGTGCCAGCAGCCGACAGGGGAGTAATTACAATGAGCAGTTCTTC
CASSRQGSNYNEQFF
>TRBV27|TRBD1|TRBJ2-7|.
TGTGCCAGCAGCCCCCTCATCAGGGGGAGCTCCTACGAGCAGTACTTC
CASSPLIRGSSYEQYF
>TRBV5-1|TRBD1|TRBJ2-5|once
TGCGCCAGCAGCTTATCGACAGGGCAAGAGACCCAGTACTTC
CASSLSTGQETQYF
>TRBV9|.|TRBJ2-3|.
TGTGCCAGCAGCGCCGACCCAGTGAGCACAGATACGCAGTATTTT
CASSADPVSTDTQYF
>TRBV7-6|.|TRBJ2-6|once
TGTGCCAGCAGCTTAGTTCCCGAGTACTCTGGGGCCAACGTCCTGACTTTC
CASSLVPEYSGANVLTF
>TRBV5-1|TRBD1|TRBJ2-7|.
TGCGCCAGCAGCCCCGAGACAGGGTCCACTGCCGAGCAGTACTTC
CASSPETGSTAEQYF
>TRBV7-9|.|TRBJ2-7|.
TGTGCCAGCAGCTTAGTAGGGGCCTACGAGCAGTACTTC
CASSLVGAYEQYF
>TRBV7-3|.|TRBJ2-3|.
TGTGCCAGCAGCTTAACGTTTCGTCCAACAGATACGCAGTATTTT
CASSLTFRPTDTQYF
>TRBV11-2|.|TRBJ2-7|.
TGTGCCAGCAGCATCTTGAGGGGTCCCAACTACGAGCAGTACTTC
CASSILRGPNYEQYF
>TRBV5-1|.|TRBJ2-2|.
TGCGCCAGCAGCTTGGGTTGGATCAACACCGGGGAGCTGTTTTTT
CASSLGWINTGELFF
>TRBV19|.|TRBJ2-5|once
TGTGCCAGTAGTATGGCAGACAGATACCAAGAGACCCAGTACTTC
CASSMADRYQETQYF
>TRBV30|.|TRBJ1-1|.
TGTGCCTGGAGTGTAGTGAGAAACACTGAAGCTTTCTTT
CAWSVVRNTEAFF
>TRBV7-6|TRBD2|TRBJ2-3|.
TGTGCCAGCAGCTTACGAGGGACTAGCGTAAACACAGATACGCAGTATTTT
CASSLRGTSVNTDTQYF
>TRBV10-3|.|TRBJ2-7|.
TGTGCCATCAGTGGAACCTACGAGCAGTACTTC
CAISGTYEQYF
>TRBV29-1|.|TRBJ2-7|once
TGCAGCGTTGCCATACAGGGCACCTACGAGCAGTACTTC
CSVAIQGTYEQYF
>TRBV7-9|.|TRBJ2-1|.
TGTGCCAGCAGCACCCCAGGCCCATTAGATTGTTTCTTC
CASSTPGPLDCFF
>TRBV29-1|TRBD1|TRBJ1-2|.
TGCAGCGTTGAAGACCCCCGGGACAGGGCCTATGGCTACACCTTC
CSVEDPRDRAYGYTF
>TRBV4-1|TRBD2|TRBJ2-7|.
TGCGCCAGCAGCCCGGTAGGTGTGAGGCGGGAGGACTACGAGCAGTACTTC
CASSPVGVRREDYEQYF
>TRBV29-1|.|TRBJ2-3|.
TGCAGCGTTGAAGAGGCCAGCGCAACAAACACAGATACGCAGTATTTT
CSVEEASATNTDTQYF
>TRBV29-1|.|TRBJ2-5|.
TGCAGCGTTGAAGCAGGGACCTCAGGAGAGACCCAGTACTTC
CSVEAGTSGETQYF
>TRBV28|.|TRBJ1-2|.
TGTGCCAGCTACCCTCTCCCCGGGGCAGGCAAGGCGTGGGCGTTCAACTATGGCTACACCTTC
CASYPLPGAGKAWAFNYGYTF
>TRBV18|.|TRBJ2-1|.
TGTGCCAGCTCACCTAAGAACAATGAGCAGTTCTTC
CASSPKNNEQFF
>TRBV7-8|.|TRBJ2-1|.
TGTGCCAGCAGTCGAAACAATGAGCAGTTCTTC
CASSRNNEQFF